The clone carrying this TCR beta chain was picked up many times. Its antigen is undetermined. Per the germline V gene, CDR1 is SGHDN and CDR2 is FVKESK. Trimming pared 1 base from V and 6 bases from J, leaving 10 bases between. The CDR3 totals 13 residues. TCRdb reanalysed the PCR reads using MiXCR and keeps one entry per CDR3 protein. The sample contains approximately 550,000 distinct CDR3 sequences, around 21% of which appear only once. The sample originates from a study of molecular identifiers for immune sequencing clone quantification. Study background: Four of five splits of RNA from approximately 20,000 or 100,000 naive CD8 cells were sequenced in replicates. Study-wide results and limits: With a barcode shared among identical TCR molecules, highly expanded clone sizes could be underestimated.

Sorted naive CD8 T cells, roughly 19,000 to 1,100,000, were sequenced from 10%, 30% or 50% RNA. Sorting isolated naive CD8 T cells as CD8+CD4-CCR7+CD45RA+ events. Source material: naive CD8+ T cells from blood, with Jurkat cell RNA spiked in. Specified subset: FACS-sorted CD8+CD4-CCR7+CD45RA+ naive T cells. The sequence derives from a human donor in good health. Some libraries in this study had Jurkat cell RNA spiked in. This chain connects TRBV14 to TRBJ2-7; D unclear. CDR3 DNA sequence: TGTGCCAGCAGCCAAGTGTTCGGGCTCGAGCAGTACTTC. The encoded protein is CASSQVFGLEQYF.